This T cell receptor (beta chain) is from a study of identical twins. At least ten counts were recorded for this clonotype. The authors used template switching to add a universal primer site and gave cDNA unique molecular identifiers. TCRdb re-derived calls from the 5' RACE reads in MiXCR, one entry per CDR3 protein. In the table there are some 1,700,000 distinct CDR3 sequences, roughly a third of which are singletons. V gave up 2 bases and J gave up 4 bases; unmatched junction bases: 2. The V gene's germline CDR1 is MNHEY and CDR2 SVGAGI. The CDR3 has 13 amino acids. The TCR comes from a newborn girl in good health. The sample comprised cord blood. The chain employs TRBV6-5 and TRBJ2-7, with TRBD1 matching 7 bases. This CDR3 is CASSYGQVYEQYF. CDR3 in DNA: TGTGCCAGCAGTTACGGACAGGTATACGAGCAGTACTTC.